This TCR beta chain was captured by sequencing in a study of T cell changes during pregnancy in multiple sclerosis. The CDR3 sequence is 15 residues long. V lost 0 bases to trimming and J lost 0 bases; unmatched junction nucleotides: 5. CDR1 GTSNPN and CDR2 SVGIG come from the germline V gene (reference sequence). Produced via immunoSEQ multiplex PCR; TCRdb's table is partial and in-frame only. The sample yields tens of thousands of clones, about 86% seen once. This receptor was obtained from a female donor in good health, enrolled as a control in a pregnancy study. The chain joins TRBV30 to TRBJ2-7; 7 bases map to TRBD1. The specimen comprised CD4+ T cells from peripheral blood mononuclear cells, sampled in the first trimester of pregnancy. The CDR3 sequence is CAWSVQGLGSYEQYF. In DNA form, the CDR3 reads TGTGCCTGGAGTGTACAGGGGCTCGGCTCCTACGAGCAGTACTTC.